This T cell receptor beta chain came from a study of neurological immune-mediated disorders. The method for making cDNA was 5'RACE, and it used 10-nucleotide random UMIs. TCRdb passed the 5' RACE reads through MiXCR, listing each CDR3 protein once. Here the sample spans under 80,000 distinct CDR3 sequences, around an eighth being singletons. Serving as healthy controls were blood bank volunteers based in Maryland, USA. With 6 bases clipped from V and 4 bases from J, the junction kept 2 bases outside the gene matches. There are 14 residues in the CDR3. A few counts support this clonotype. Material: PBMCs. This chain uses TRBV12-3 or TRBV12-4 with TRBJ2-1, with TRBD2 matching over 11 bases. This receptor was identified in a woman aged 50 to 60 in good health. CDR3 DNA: TGTGCCAGCAGCGGGACTAGCGGATACAATGAGCAGTTCTTC. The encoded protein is CASSGTSGYNEQFF.